This T cell receptor beta chain comes out of a study of beta chain features in type 1 diabetes. Study findings and constraints: Sampled from patients, naive, central memory and Treg TCRB repertoires appeared more similar than those sampled from healthy donors. Researchers report that Type 1 diabetes patients had moderately but significantly shorter TCRB CDR3s across all four CD4+ subsets.

In this sample, this clone turned up a few times. Antigen: not known. CDR3 length: 13 residues. Germline V gives CDR1 SNHLY, CDR2 FYNNEI. V dropped 5 bases and J dropped 7 bases, with 14 bases sitting between them. Researchers reported sorting CD4+ naive, central memory, regulatory and stem cell-like memory cells via CD45RO/CCR7/CD25/CD127/CD95/CD27. Over 95% purity was reached by all sorted populations. Of the isolated RNA, all was reverse transcribed, and so the sequenced material was expressed TCRB transcripts. Each sample of naive, central memory or regulatory T cells had, on average, about 3.5 million reads. Sequenced by immunoSEQ multiplex PCR; TCRdb stores in-frame clones only, minus some. The sample consists of 45,000 to 65,000 clones, 52% of them appearing once.

Specimen: Tregs from blood. V is TRBV2 and J is TRBJ1-1; D not resolved. The origin of this receptor is a woman between 40 and 50 years old with type 1 diabetes. CDR3 residues: CASSPLPGFEAFF. CDR3 coding DNA: TGTGCCAGCAGTCCCTTACCGGGATTTGAAGCTTTCTTT.